The 25 T cell receptor beta chains below all came from one sample that was sequenced in a study of T cells after yellow fever vaccination. TCRdb used MiXCR to reprocess the 5' RACE reads, holding one entry per CDR3 protein. Among hundreds of thousands of distinct CDR3 sequences listed, around 21% were seen once. The material was PBMCs, obtained 15 days after the yellow fever booster vaccination. Every receptor here comes from a young man who received the YFV17D yellow fever vaccine.

This clonotype was counted only a few times. The J gene is TRBJ2-7, the V gene TRBV19; D is perhaps TRBD1 or TRBD2 (5 bases each). The CDR3 spans 13 residues. CDR1 is LNHDA and CDR2 is SQIVND in the germline V gene (reference sequence). Trimming took 6 bases from V and 3 from J, leaving 12 bases between them. The CDR3 spells CASSPGPLYEQYF. The CDR3, as DNA: TGTGCCAGTAGCCCGGGACCCCTCTACGAGCAGTACTTC.

This clonotype turned up a few times. The chain joins TRBV18 to TRBJ1-6, with TRBD1 identical over 7 bases. The CDR3 runs to 14 residues. J was trimmed by 3 bases and V by 7 bases; bases with no gene match: 3. Germline loops: CDR1 KGHSH, CDR2 LQKENI. CDR3 nucleotide sequence: TGTGCCAGCTGTGGGGACAGCTATAATTCACCCCTCCACTTT. As protein: CASCGDSYNSPLHF.

Ten or more counts support this clonotype. The V call is TRBV7-8, the J call TRBJ2-7; 11 nucleotides align to TRBD2. The CDR3 has 12 residues. The J segment lost 13 bases and the V segment lost 1 base, leaving 3 bases of the junction unmatched. Germline CDR1 is SGHVS and CDR2 is FQNEAQ. This CDR3 reads CASSLEGLAAYF. In nucleotides, the CDR3 is TGTGCCAGCAGCTTAGAGGGACTAGCGGCTTACTTC.

This clonotype has more than one count but fewer than ten. CDR3: CASSLERKGLGFLFF. CDR3 in DNA: TGTGCCAGCAGCTTAGAACGGAAGGGACTAGGGTTTCTGTTCTTC. V is TRBV7-6 and J is TRBJ2-1, with TRBD2 matching 8 bases. Germline assignment: CDR1 SGHVS and CDR2 FNYEAQ. This CDR3 has 15 amino acids. V trimming: 1 base; J trimming: 15 bases; junction bases outside the gene matches: 14. Variable domain in full (rest from reference TRBV7-6 and TRBJ2-1): GAGVSQSPRYKVTKRGQDVALRCDPISGHVSLYWYRQALGQGPEFLTYFNYEAQQDKSGLPNDRFSAERPEGSISTLTIQRTEQRDSAMYRCASSLERKGLGFLFFGPGTRLTVL.

The chain joins TRBV7-9 to TRBJ2-5, with TRBD2 as a possible D gene (6 bases). Trimming shortened V by 8 bases and J by 3 bases, and 13 bases separated the two germline ends. The CDR3 is 13 amino acids. Germline CDR1 SEHNR, CDR2 FQNEAQ (reference sequence). The CDR3 DNA follows: TGTGCCAGCGCTAATAGCGGAAAAGAGACCCAGTACTTC. Its protein is CASANSGKETQYF.

V usage is TRBV7-3 and J usage is TRBJ2-5; D not resolved. The CDR3 has 13 amino acids. The V and J ends lost 4 bases and 0 bases respectively, with 6 bases between them. CDR1 is SGHTA and CDR2 is FQGTGA in the germline V gene. The CDR3 DNA reads as TGTGCCAGCAGCTCGTCGTACCAAGAGACCCAGTACTTC. Residues: CASSSSYQETQYF.

The gene calls are TRBV20-1 and TRBJ2-6; 7 bases map to TRBD1. This CDR3 comprises 13 residues. The V and J ends lost 5 bases and 2 bases, in that order; junction bases with no gene match: 0. Germline lookup yields CDR1 DFQATT and CDR2 SNEGSKA (reference sequence). CDR3: CSAQGAGANVLTF. In nucleotides, the CDR3 is TGCAGTGCTCAGGGGGCTGGGGCCAACGTCCTGACTTTC.

This clonotype has only a few counts. This sequence joins TRBV20-1 and TRBJ2-1; 8 nucleotides match TRBD2. Germline V gives CDR1 DFQATT, CDR2 SNEGSKA (reference sequence). J was trimmed by 8 bases and V by 3 bases; bases with no gene match: 9. The CDR3 loop spans 14 amino acids. CDR3 residues: CSASFLAGRDEQFF. The DNA for the CDR3 is TGCAGTGCTAGTTTCCTAGCGGGCAGGGATGAGCAGTTCTTC.

The CDR3 loop reads CSAPASIWEWDTQYF. The DNA for the CDR3 is TGCAGTGCTCCGGCTAGCATCTGGGAGTGGGATACGCAGTATTTT. The gene calls are TRBV20-1 and TRBJ2-3, with D perhaps TRBD2 (5 bases). This CDR3 is built from 15 residues. Per the germline V gene, CDR1 is DFQATT and CDR2 is SNEGSKA (reference sequence). V lost 5 bases and J 6 bases, leaving 21 bases between the germline ends.

V usage is TRBV7-9 and J usage is TRBJ2-5; 11 positions agree with TRBD2. The CDR3 runs 14 residues. J gave up 4 bases and V 9 bases, and 7 bases lay outside the gene matches. Germline V lookup: CDR1 SEHNR, CDR2 FQNEAQ (reference sequence). The chain's CDR3 is CASGTSGGGETQYF. CDR3 in DNA: TGTGCCAGTGGGACTAGCGGAGGGGGAGAGACCCAGTACTTC.

This chain uses TRBV20-1 with TRBJ2-5; 8 bases fit TRBD2. The V gene end was trimmed by 1 base and the J gene end by 3 bases; junction bases not matched to a gene: 4. There are 14 residues in the CDR3. Per the germline V gene, CDR1 is DFQATT and CDR2 is SNEGSKA (reference sequence). The CDR3 nucleotides are TGCAGTGCTAGAGCAGGTAGCGGGGAAGAGACCCAGTACTTC. Amino acid sequence: CSARAGSGEETQYF.

V and J are TRBV12-3 or TRBV12-4 and TRBJ2-2; 10 bases align to TRBD1. Trimming took 6 bases from V and 3 from J; bases not matched to a gene: 4. The CDR3 has 15 residues. The CDR3 loop is CASRSGTGDTGELFF. The CDR3 region has the DNA TGTGCCAGCAGATCCGGGACAGGGGACACCGGGGAGCTGTTTTTT.

This chain uses TRBV18 with TRBJ2-3; TRBD2 might be the D (5 bases). V lost 1 base to trimming and J lost 6 bases, with 11 bases between them. The CDR3 length is 14 residues. Germline assignment: CDR1 KGHSH and CDR2 LQKENI. The CDR3 DNA reads as TGTGCCAGCTCACCACGGGAGATGGCGGATACGCAGTATTTT. As protein: CASSPREMADTQYF. Full variable domain (remainder filled in from reference TRBV18 and TRBJ2-3): NAGVMQNPRHLVRRRGQEARLRCSPMKGHSHVYWYRQLPEEGLKFMVYLQKENIIDESGMPKERFSAEFPKEGPSILRIQQVVRGDSAAYFCASSPREMADTQYFGPGTRLTVL.

J is TRBJ2-1 and V is TRBV4-2; 15 nucleotides agree with TRBD2. After removal of 5 bases from V and 8 bases from J, the junction contained 7 bases not matched to a gene. Germline CDR1 LGHNA, CDR2 YNFKEQ. This CDR3 spans 16 amino acids. The DNA for the CDR3 is TGTGCCAGCAGCTCGGGACTAGCGGGAGGATATTATGAGCAGTTCTTC. Translated, it gives CASSSGLAGGYYEQFF.

The J gene is TRBJ2-7, the V gene TRBV27, with D possibly matching TRBD2 (6 bases). Germline-derived CDR1 and CDR2 are MNHEY and SMNVEV (reference sequence). Between the trimmed V and J ends, which lost 4 bases and 3 bases, there was a span of 10 bases. This CDR3 is 13 amino acids long. The CDR3 loop is CASSSTTSYEQYF. For the CDR3, the DNA is TGTGCCAGCAGTTCAACGACTAGCTACGAGCAGTACTTC.

The genes are TRBV10-2 and TRBJ2-5, with 9 nucleotides matching TRBD1. CDR3 length: 13 residues. The V gene end was trimmed by 4 bases and the J gene end by 4 bases; junction bases not matched to a gene: 1. From germline, CDR1 is WSHSY and CDR2 SAAADI. The CDR3 DNA follows: TGCGCCAGCAGTGGACAGGGGGTAGAGACCCAGTACTTC. Translating it yields CASSGQGVETQYF.

The chain recombines TRBV12-3 or TRBV12-4 with TRBJ2-1, with unresolved D. The V gene lost 0 bases and the J gene lost 0 bases, with 9 bases spanning the gap. The CDR3 contains 16 residues. The DNA of the CDR3 is TGTGCCAGCAGTTTAGCGTTAAGAAGCTCCTACAATGAGCAGTTCTTC. Protein sequence: CASSLALRSSYNEQFF.

This clonotype has only a few counts. The chain employs TRBV10-3 and TRBJ2-1, with no clear D. This CDR3 is built from 12 residues. Germline lookup yields CDR1 ENHRY and CDR2 SYGVKD. V lost 6 bases and J 6 bases, leaving 9 bases between the germline ends. This CDR3 is CAISANSNEQFF. The CDR3 DNA is TGTGCCATCAGCGCCAATAGCAATGAGCAGTTCTTC.

The sample holds a few counts of this clonotype. The gene calls are TRBV7-2 and TRBJ2-5; TRBD2 matches at 8 bases. Germline trimming cut 1 base from V and 7 bases from J; bases unmatched to any gene: 5. The CDR3 consists of 14 residues. The germline V gene encodes CDR1 SGHTA and CDR2 FQGNSA. The CDR3: CASSLVAGGATQYF. CDR3 coding DNA: TGTGCCAGCAGCTTAGTGGCGGGAGGTGCGACCCAGTACTTC.

The chain recombines TRBV15 with TRBJ2-2; D is perhaps TRBD1 (6 bases). CDR1 and CDR2 from the germline V gene are LNHNV and YYDKDF (reference sequence). CDR3 length: 15 amino acids. V was pared by 1 base and J by 5 bases, with 11 bases between. The CDR3 region has the DNA TGTGCCACCAGCAGAGGGAACAGGGTAACCGGGGAGCTGTTTTTT. It yields the protein CATSRGNRVTGELFF.

The V gene is TRBV19, the J gene TRBJ2-3; 9 bases fit TRBD2. Germline V gene lookup returns CDR1 LNHDA and CDR2 SQIVND (reference sequence). V gave up 5 bases and J gave up 6 bases; unmatched junction bases: 12. The CDR3 is 16 residues long. The CDR3: CASSSRGSGSYDTQYF. The CDR3 nucleotides are TGTGCCAGTAGTTCCAGGGGTAGCGGGAGTTACGATACGCAGTATTTT.

The gene calls are TRBV7-6 and TRBJ2-1; the match to TRBD1 covers 9 bases. Trimming removed 5 bases from V and 14 bases from J; junction bases left unmatched: 13. Germline assignment: CDR1 SGHVS and CDR2 FNYEAQ. The CDR3 runs 14 residues. In DNA form, the CDR3 reads TGTGCCAGCAGCCCAAGGGACAGGGCGGGAGTGGAGTTCTTC. As protein: CASSPRDRAGVEFF.

This chain joins TRBV7-2 and TRBJ2-7, with TRBD1 matching 9 bases. This CDR3 contains 16 residues. Germline V CDR1 and CDR2: SGHTA, FQGNSA. J lost 5 bases, V lost 1 base, and 9 bases had no gene match. The CDR3 coding sequence is TGTGCCAGCAGCTTAGGGGAGGGGACAGGGATCAACGAGCAGTACTTC. Encoded protein: CASSLGEGTGINEQYF.

The chain couples TRBV5-1 to TRBJ1-2; D is possibly TRBD1 (6 bases). V lost 1 base to trimming and J lost 3 bases, with 16 bases between them. The length of the CDR3 is 16 residues. From germline, CDR1 is SGHRS and CDR2 YFSETQ. The CDR3 sequence: CASSLLGAKGDYGYTF. CDR3 DNA: TGCGCCAGCAGCTTGTTAGGGGCCAAGGGGGACTATGGCTACACCTTC.

The chain recombines TRBV2 with TRBJ2-2; 11 nucleotides align to TRBD2. Germline CDR1 is SNHLY and CDR2 is FYNNEI. The CDR3 runs 16 residues. V trimming: 6 bases; J trimming: 0 bases; junction bases outside the gene matches: 3. In DNA, the CDR3 is TGTGCCAGCAGCCGACTAGCGGGAACGAACACCGGGGAGCTGTTTTTT. Translation gives CASSRLAGTNTGELFF.